Judged by abundance, the clone carrying this TCR beta chain is medium-sized. Its cognate antigen is unknown. Time point meaning: sample taken at primary tumor resection. Donors were fewer than 90 untreated early-stage non-small cell lung cancer patients. Unsorted tumor, nontumor lung tissue or cryopreserved PBMC supplied the whole RNA. This entry is derived from a study of spatial heterogeneity in lung cancer. The study, taken as a whole, reports: The study found that expanded intratumoral alpha and beta TCR counts tracked tumor mutation counts.

V was trimmed by 2 bases and J by 3 bases, leaving 13 bases between them. The CDR3 consists of 15 residues. Germline CDR1 SGHNT, CDR2 YENEEA. TCRdb re-called the 5' RACE reads through MiXCR, storing one row per CDR3 protein. This table has around 6,000 distinct CDR3 sequences, 1.3% appearing once. The sequence was collected from a male donor with early-stage non-small cell lung cancer. The sequencing used lung tumor tissue, collected at surgery. The rearrangement links TRBV11-3 to TRBJ1-1, with D unresolved. The CDR3 DNA follows: TGTGCCAGCAGCTTAAACAAGGGAGTACACACTGAAGCTTTCTTT. Translated: CASSLNKGVHTEAFF. The entire variable domain, with the rest obtained from reference TRBV11-3 and TRBJ1-1, is as follows: EAGVVQSPRYKIIEKKQPVAFWCNPISGHNTLYWYLQNLGQGPELLIRYENEEAVDDSQLPKDRFSAERLKGVDSTLKIQPAELGDSAVYLCASSLNKGVHTEAFFGQGTRLTVV.